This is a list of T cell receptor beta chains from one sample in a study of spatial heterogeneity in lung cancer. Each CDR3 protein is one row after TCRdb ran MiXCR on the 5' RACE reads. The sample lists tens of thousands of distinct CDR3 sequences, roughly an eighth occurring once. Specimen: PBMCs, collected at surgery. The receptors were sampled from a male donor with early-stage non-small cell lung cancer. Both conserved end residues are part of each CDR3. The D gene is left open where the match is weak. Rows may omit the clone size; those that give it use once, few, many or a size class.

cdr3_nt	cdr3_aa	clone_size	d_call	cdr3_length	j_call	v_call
TGTGCCAGCAGTAGCGGGGGGGCCGGTTTAAATGAGCAGTTCTTC	CASSSGGAGLNEQFF	.	TRBD2	15	TRBJ2-1	TRBV6-6
TGTGCCAGCAGCTTAGGGGGTCAGAGGACCGGGGAGCTGTTTTTT	CASSLGGQRTGELFF	many	.	15	TRBJ2-2	TRBV7-6
TGTGCCAGTAGTGGGGCCTCCTCCTACGAGCAGTACTTC	CASSGASSYEQYF	.	.	13	TRBJ2-7	TRBV19
TGTGCCAGCAGCATCCGGACGATGGGGAATGAAAAACTGTTTTTT	CASSIRTMGNEKLFF	many	.	15	TRBJ1-4	TRBV7-9
TGCAGCACTACCGGGACTAGCACCGGGGAGCTGTTTTTT	CSTTGTSTGELFF	few	TRBD2	13	TRBJ2-2	TRBV29-1
TGTGCCAGCAGTGCTCGGGACGCGGGCTTAGGAAAGCAGTACTTC	CASSARDAGLGKQYF	.	.	15	TRBJ2-7	TRBV27
TGTGCCAGCAGGCAGGATCGGGGGGCAGATACGCAGTATTTT	CASRQDRGADTQYF	.	TRBD2	14	TRBJ2-3	TRBV2
TGTGCCAGCAGCTTGAGAGGGGGTGACACCGGGGAGCTGTTTTTT	CASSLRGGDTGELFF	many	.	15	TRBJ2-2	TRBV13
TGTGCCAGCAGCTTGGGCCGAAGGGGGGAATCAAAAACTGAAGCTTTCTTT	CASSLGRRGESKTEAFF	many	.	17	TRBJ1-1	TRBV5-4
TGTGCCTGGAGTGTACATGAGAGAGAGACCCAGTACTTC	CAWSVHERETQYF	.	.	13	TRBJ2-5	TRBV30
TGCAGCCCCTCTATCGTGGATACGCAGTATTTT	CSPSIVDTQYF	.	.	11	TRBJ2-3	TRBV29-1
TGTGCCATCAGTGAGTCGAGGGGGCTTTCCACAGATACGCAGTATTTT	CAISESRGLSTDTQYF	many	TRBD1	16	TRBJ2-3	TRBV10-3
TGTGCCAGCAGCCACCCTAGCGGGACCTACGAGCAGTACTTC	CASSHPSGTYEQYF	.	TRBD2	14	TRBJ2-7	TRBV5-6
TGTGCCAGCAGCTTGATCGGGGATGCTGAAGCTTTCTTT	CASSLIGDAEAFF	many	.	13	TRBJ1-1	TRBV7-8
TGTGCCAGCAGCCTTGGTCATGGTGCCTACAATGAGCAGTTCTTC	CASSLGHGAYNEQFF	.	.	15	TRBJ2-1	TRBV7-3
TGTGCCAGCAGTCGCCGCCCGGGTCAAGGATACGAGCAGTACTTC	CASSRRPGQGYEQYF	few	.	15	TRBJ2-7	TRBV27
TGTGCCATCAGTGAGATATCGGGACTCTTTAACAATGAGCAGTTCTTC	CAISEISGLFNNEQFF	.	.	16	TRBJ2-1	TRBV10-3
TGCGCCAGCAGCACCCAAGGGACTAGCGGGGATAGAGACGAGCAGTACTTC	CASSTQGTSGDRDEQYF	many	TRBD2	17	TRBJ2-7	TRBV5-1
TGCAGTGCTACGGATGGTGAGCAGTTCTTC	CSATDGEQFF	.	.	10	TRBJ2-1	TRBV20-1
TGCAGCGTAGAGGGACAGGGTATGCAGTATTTT	CSVEGQGMQYF	few	TRBD1	11	TRBJ2-3	TRBV29-1
TGCAGTGCTTCCTTCCCGGACCGTGGGAACACTGAAGCTTTCTTT	CSASFPDRGNTEAFF	.	.	15	TRBJ1-1	TRBV20-1
TGTGCCAGCAGCAACCACAGGGGAAGTTATGAAAAACTGTTTTTT	CASSNHRGSYEKLFF	many	TRBD1	15	TRBJ1-4	TRBV5-8
TGTGCCAGTAGTACAGGATTCACAGATACCCTCCCGTTTTGG	CASSTGFTDTLPFW	.	.	14	TRBJ2-3	TRBV19
TGTGCCAGCAGTGTCATCAATAACTATGGCTACACCTTC	CASSVINNYGYTF	.	.	13	TRBJ1-2	TRBV6-1
TGTGCCAGCAGTGCCAACGGGTACGAAAAACTGTTTTTT	CASSANGYEKLFF	many	.	13	TRBJ1-4	TRBV27
TGCGCCAGCAGCTCCGAAACTCTAGGACAGCCCAGACCCCTCCACTTT	CASSSETLGQPRPLHF	.	.	16	TRBJ1-6	TRBV5-1
TGTGCCAGCAGTGAATATTCACTCTACGAGCAGTACTTC	CASSEYSLYEQYF	once	.	13	TRBJ2-7	TRBV6-1
TGTGCCAGCAGTGATGGTCCCGAGGGTGAAGCTTTCTTT	CASSDGPEGEAFF	many	.	13	TRBJ1-1	TRBV6-4
TGCAGCGTTGAAGATCTGGCAGGGCCAGGCAGGAGAGAAGAGACCCAGTACTTC	CSVEDLAGPGRREETQYF	.	.	18	TRBJ2-5	TRBV29-1
TGTGCCAGCAGCCTATATCGGGGCGAAGTCCGAGAGACCCAGTACTTC	CASSLYRGEVRETQYF	.	.	16	TRBJ2-5	TRBV7-9
TGCGCCAGCAGCGCAGGGGGCTTCTCTCGCACTGAAGCTTTCTTT	CASSAGGFSRTEAFF	.	TRBD1	15	TRBJ1-1	TRBV5-1
TGCGCCAGCAGCTTTGGACAGGGGCGGCAAGAGACCCAGTACTTC	CASSFGQGRQETQYF	few	TRBD1	15	TRBJ2-5	TRBV5-1
TGTGCCAGCAGCTTAAATAAATTCACGCCCCAGCATTTT	CASSLNKFTPQHF	few	.	13	TRBJ1-5	TRBV7-2
TGTGCCAGCAGTGAAGCTGCGAACAGGGGAAAAGAGACCCAGTACTTC	CASSEAANRGKETQYF	.	TRBD1	16	TRBJ2-5	TRBV2
TGTGCCAGCAGTCCGCAGGTAGAGACCCAGTACTTC	CASSPQVETQYF	.	.	12	TRBJ2-5	TRBV28
TGCAGTGCCGCCTCGGGGGGTTTCTCCTACGAGCAGTACTTC	CSAASGGFSYEQYF	.	TRBD2	14	TRBJ2-7	TRBV20-1
TGTGCCAGCAGCCCGACAGGGTCGGCCGGGGAGCTGTTTTTT	CASSPTGSAGELFF	.	TRBD1	14	TRBJ2-2	TRBV12-3/TRBV12-4
TGCAGTGCTAGAACACAGGGGGACTATGGCTACACCTTC	CSARTQGDYGYTF	few	TRBD1	13	TRBJ1-2	TRBV20-1
TGTGCCAGCAGTTACGGCGTGGACTACAATGAGCAGTACTTC	CASSYGVDYNEQYF	.	.	14	TRBJ2-7	TRBV6-5
TGTGCCAGCAGCGGTCCTACCCCAGACACCGGGGAGCTGTTTTTT	CASSGPTPDTGELFF	few	.	15	TRBJ2-2	TRBV9
TGTGCCACCACCCCTCCCGGGCGAGGGGACAATGAGCAGTTCTTC	CATTPPGRGDNEQFF	.	.	15	TRBJ2-1	TRBV18
TGTGCCAGCAGCCAAGTTCTGGGACAGGGTTCCGAGCAGTACTTC	CASSQVLGQGSEQYF	.	TRBD1	15	TRBJ2-7	TRBV14
TGCGCCAGCAGCCCCGCCGCCGGGGAGCTGTTTTTT	CASSPAAGELFF	few	.	12	TRBJ2-2	TRBV5-1
TGTGCCAGCACCAAGGCCGGGAACACTGAAGCTTTCTTT	CASTKAGNTEAFF	few	.	13	TRBJ1-1	TRBV6-5
TGTGCTAGTGGAGACAGGGCAGGGAAAGGAGATACGCAGTATTTT	CASGDRAGKGDTQYF	.	TRBD1	15	TRBJ2-3	TRBV12-5
TGCGCCAGCAGCCAAGTGGCTAGCGGGGGCACAGATACGCAGTATTTT	CASSQVASGGTDTQYF	few	TRBD2	16	TRBJ2-3	TRBV4-1
TGCAGTGCATATTCTAGCGGGGGGAGCTCCTACAATGAGCAGTTCTTC	CSAYSSGGSSYNEQFF	.	TRBD2	16	TRBJ2-1	TRBV20-1
TGTGCCAGCAGCGTAGAGTACAATGAGCAGTTCTTC	CASSVEYNEQFF	few	.	12	TRBJ2-1	TRBV9
TGTGCCATCCGGGCGCTGGGCTCTGGGGCCAACGTCCTGACTTTC	CAIRALGSGANVLTF	.	.	15	TRBJ2-6	TRBV6-6
TGCAGTGCTAGTGTGGGACAGGCTTCCAATCAGCCCCAGCATTTT	CSASVGQASNQPQHF	few	TRBD1	15	TRBJ1-5	TRBV20-1
TGCGCCAGCAGCTTGGAAGCGGCTTCGAACACCGGGGAGCTGTTTTTT	CASSLEAASNTGELFF	few	.	16	TRBJ2-2	TRBV5-1
TGTGCCAGCAGTTGGGGGGTTGAAGCTTTCTTT	CASSWGVEAFF	many	.	11	TRBJ1-1	TRBV2
TGTGCCAGCAGTTCGACAGGGTCCGACGAGCAGTACTTC	CASSSTGSDEQYF	.	TRBD1	13	TRBJ2-7	TRBV5-4
TGCAGCGTCGTCTGGTGGTACGGGGAGCTGTTTTTT	CSVVWWYGELFF	.	.	12	TRBJ2-2	TRBV29-1
TGCGCCAGCAGATGGGACAGTCCCTCCTACGAGCAGTACTTC	CASRWDSPSYEQYF	.	TRBD1	14	TRBJ2-7	TRBV5-1